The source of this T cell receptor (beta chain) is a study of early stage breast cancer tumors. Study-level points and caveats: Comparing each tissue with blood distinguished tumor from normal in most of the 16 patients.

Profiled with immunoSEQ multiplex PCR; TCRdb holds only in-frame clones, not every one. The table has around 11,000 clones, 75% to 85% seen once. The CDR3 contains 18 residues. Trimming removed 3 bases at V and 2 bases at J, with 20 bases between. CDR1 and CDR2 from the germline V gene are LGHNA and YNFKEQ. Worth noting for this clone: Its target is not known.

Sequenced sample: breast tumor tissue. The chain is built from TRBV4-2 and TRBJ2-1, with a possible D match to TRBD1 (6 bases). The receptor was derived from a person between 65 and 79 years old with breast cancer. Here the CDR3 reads CASSQKSGAPHTYNEQFF. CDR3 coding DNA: TGTGCCAGCAGCCAGAAGTCAGGGGCGCCCCATACCTACAATGAGCAGTTCTTC.